This record concerns one TCR beta chain sequence. This clone was observed a handful of times. The antigen this receptor binds is unknown. No clone much larger than this one lies a single base away; base qualities are absent. This record comes from a study of shared clonotypes between healthy human individuals (TCRdb year 2020). For the wider study: The cohort included three men and two women between 18 and 49 years of age. For each donor, CD4 naive and CD4 memory were each run on three plates, CD8 naive on two plates, and CD8 memory on one plate. To estimate repertoire size and how much clonotypes are shared between individuals, the study performed deep sequencing of blood TCR repertoires from roughly five healthy adults. To increase sequencing depth and limit assay-specific biases, different laboratories used diverse techniques to prepare libraries and sequence TCR repertoires. Between about 0.9 and 9 billion PBMCs per donor were obtained by leukapheresis.

The donors were healthy, HIV-negative adults who had no recently reported acute infections or vaccinations. Every donor was a Caucasian adult living in Nashville, Tennessee, USA. Magnetic negative selection was used to enrich CD4+ T cells, after which naive cells were positively selected on CD45RA and the negative fraction became the memory subset. Blood was collected by leukapheresis, and PBMCs were isolated by Ficoll-Histopaque density gradient centrifugation and then cryopreserved in liquid nitrogen vapor phase. Analytical flow cytometry was used to check the purity and quantity of each magnetically sorted T cell population. Genomic DNA was isolated from each sorted fraction and quantified by UV absorbance on a Nanodrop 2000c. General conclusions and limits of the study: About 5% of naive CD4, 3.5% of naive CD8, roughly 2.4% of memory CD4, and about 0.4% of memory CD8 clonotypes were shared across four donors. Compared with non-shared clonotypes, the clonotypes found in all four sorted-subset donors had higher generation probabilities. Because the study included a small number of donors, the genetic and exposure-history diversity represented was limited. Estimated clonotype richness was generally larger for naive than for memory subsets. Sampling was limited to blood, and TCR repertoires in tissue likely differ from TCR repertoires in blood. Rarefaction of sorted-subset datasets indicated incomplete sequencing despite the large sequencing depth. Based on pairwise subsampling, the degree of clonotype sharing among donors was expected to be affected by sequencing depth.

Using the deep immunoSEQ assay, multiplex PCR amplified TCR CDR3 regions from genomic DNA. Extracted genomic DNA from each cell subset was spread evenly across all wells of several immunoSEQ 96-well plates, with each plate serving as a replicate. For sorted subsets, each replicate PCR was loaded with around 200 ng genomic DNA, equivalent to about 33,000 T cell genomes. Purified libraries were measured with a Qubit 3.0 fluorometer, size-checked on a Bioanalyzer 2100, and measured again with the KAPA Library Quantification kit. Every immunoSEQ 96-well plate was sequenced on a separate single-read 150-cycle Illumina NextSeq 550 flow cell. On the study's bioinformatics: The immunoSEQ output contained only junctional sequences without quality scores, so filtering could not match that applied to full-length reads. Sequences were annotated with PyIR, a Python wrapper for IgBLAST v1.9, and V/J genes and CDR3 were assigned using IMGT germline references. Reads were filtered out if the reads had weak V/J assignments (E-value above 1e-6), no CDR3, stop codons, out-of-frame junctions, or ambiguous translated residues. V3J clonotypes were defined as sequences sharing the same inferred V gene, J gene, and CDR3 amino acid sequence. Percentage overlap between repertoires was calculated by dividing the number of shared unique clonotypes by the size of the smaller repertoire. Richness of each repertoire was evaluated using RTK rarefaction, the Chao1 estimator, and Recon v2.1 estimates of unobserved clonotypes. Generation probabilities were computed with OLGA for all TCRbeta clonotypes obtained by the gDNA method from a handful of donors. In TCRdb, the immuneACCESS table is reduced to in-frame sequences with V and J assigned. These tables do not hold every clone; where another copy was compared, an unresolved V gene accounts for under half, and the others remain unexplained. That table is the source of V, J and clone size, and D and trimming were worked out from the DNA. Within this sample are around 1.1 million clones, with about four fifths of them counted one time only. The ten largest clones capture under 0.8% of the sample.

The germline V gene (reference sequence) sets CDR1 to LNHNV and CDR2 to YYDKDF. Spanning cysteine to phenylalanine, the CDR3 consists of 14 amino acids. The retained sequence is limited to the CDR3, 42 bases, with the frame set at the first base. V is clipped by 5 bases and J by 4 bases, and the sequence between their germline boundaries is 14 bases long. Sequencing was done on a sample of memory CD4+ T cells from PBMCs. The cell subset or site label, as the study defines it: CD45RA-negative fraction. The rearranged chain carries TRBV15 and TRBJ1-1; TRBD1 might be the D gene, on 6 matching bases. The sequence came from a man in his late teens or twenties in good health. Some clones in this sample may be carry-over from other donors' samples. CDR3 sequence: CATSARRGGTEAFF. The base sequence is TGTGCCACCAGCGCCCGTAGGGGGGGCACTGAAGCTTTCTTT.